The 15 T cell receptor beta chains reported below all come from one sample, sequenced in a study of CD4 T cells in relation to SARS-CoV-2 and coronaviruses (dated by TCRdb to the early 2020s). The library was made by the immunoSEQ multiplex PCR assay. Sourced from immuneACCESS, this table was stored by TCRdb with only in-frame sequences that have V and J called. A share of the clones is absent; for the studies checked, an unresolved V gene accounts for under half, and the remainder has no known explanation. The table for this sample lists about 59,000 clones; 70% to 90% of them were counted only once. The top ten clonotypes cover approximately 1.5% of the sample. CD4+ T cells from unexposed donors were collected before the COVID-19 pandemic (2011-2018). The sequenced sample consisted of memory CD4+ T cells from PBMCs. Interpreted using the paper, the cell subset or site label stands for: memory (non-naive) CD4+ T cells. These receptors all come from a human donor in good health.

As for this clone: The same CDR3 is also encoded by other DNA sequences in this sample. V and J are TRBV5-1 and TRBJ1-1; tentative D call: TRBD1 (5 bases). Looked up from germline, CDR1 is SGHRS and CDR2 is YFSETQ. V lost 8 bases, J lost 1 base, and 15 bases lay in between. The CDR3 contains 14 residues. CDR3 sequence: CASSPGGGNTEAFF. The CDR3 region has the DNA TGCGCCAGTAGCCCGGGCGGGGGGAACACTGAAGCTTTCTTT.

V and J are TRBV28 and TRBJ2-2; the D gene is possibly TRBD1 (5 bases). This CDR3 is built from 15 residues. Trimming cost V 8 bases and J 5 bases, with 18 bases left between them. Looked up from germline, CDR1 is MDHEN and CDR2 is SYDVKM. The CDR3 loop reads CASQDSSSFTGELFF. In nucleotides, the CDR3 is TGTGCCAGCCAAGACAGCTCAAGCTTTACCGGGGAGCTGTTTTTT.

This clone has only one observation. The genes are TRBV25-1 and TRBJ2-6; D may be TRBD1 or TRBD2 (6 bases each). This CDR3 is built from 15 residues. Germline CDR1 and CDR2: MGHDK and SYGVNS. The V gene lost 8 bases and the J gene lost 2 bases, with 13 bases spanning the gap. The CDR3 sequence is CASSRGGTGANVLTF. The CDR3 region has the DNA TGTGCCAGCTCCAGAGGGGGGACTGGGGCCAACGTCCTGACTTTC.

The chain combines TRBV4-2 with TRBJ2-2, with 8 bases fitting TRBD2. Germline trimming cut 0 bases from V and 0 bases from J; bases unmatched to any gene: 6. Germline loops: CDR1 LGHNA, CDR2 YNFKEQ. The CDR3 covers 18 residues. The CDR3 DNA is TGTGCCAGCAGCCAAGATTGGCGCGGGAGGTCGAACACCGGGGAGCTGTTTTTT. Translated: CASSQDWRGRSNTGELFF.

V usage is TRBV28 and J usage is TRBJ1-3; no clear D gene. The germline CDR1 and CDR2 sequences are MDHEN and SYDVKM. Trimming removed 6 bases from V and 0 bases from J, with 12 bases in between. The CDR3 is 15 amino acids. The CDR3 DNA reads as TGTGCCAGCAGAACCGGGTCGAACTCTGGAAACACCATATATTTT. It specifies CASRTGSNSGNTIYF.

This sequence joins TRBV5-1 and TRBJ2-5; the D call may be TRBD1 or TRBD2 (5 bases each). V was pared by 3 bases and J by 2 bases, with 14 bases between. The germline V gene encodes CDR1 SGHRS and CDR2 YFSETQ. The length of the CDR3 is 15 residues. CDR3 protein: CASSYGAVRQETQYF. CDR3 in DNA: TGCGCCAGCAGCTACGGGGCCGTTAGACAAGAGACCCAGTACTTC. The variable domain in full, with the rest retrieved from reference TRBV5-1 and TRBJ2-5, is KAGVTQTPRYLIKTRGQQVTLSCSPISGHRSVSWYQQTPGQGLQFLFEYFSETQRNKGNFPGRFSGRQFSNSRSEMNVSTLELGDSALYLCASSYGAVRQETQYFGPGTRLLVL.

The gene calls are TRBV3-1 (or the pseudogene TRBV3-2) and TRBJ2-5; 13 positions match TRBD2. CDR1 is LGHDT, CDR2 YNNKEL, per germline (reference sequence). This CDR3 region has 16 residues. The ends lost 1 base at V and 4 bases at J; junction bases unmatched: 3. The DNA for the CDR3 is TGTGCCAGCAGCCAAGCACTAGCGGGAGGGGGAGAGACCCAGTACTTC. This gives the protein CASSQALAGGGETQYF.

The CDR3 loop is CATSDLGGAETGELFF. The CDR3 region has the DNA TGTGCCACCAGTGACTTAGGGGGCGCGGAGACCGGGGAGCTGTTTTTT. This chain links TRBV24-1 with TRBJ2-2, with 7 bases matching TRBD1. With V trimmed by 4 bases and J by 5 bases, 9 bases remained unmatched. This CDR3 spans 16 amino acids. Germline CDR1 is KGHDR and CDR2 is SFDVKD.

The chain joins TRBV27 to TRBJ1-2, with a tentative D call TRBD1 (5 bases). V was clipped by 7 bases and J by 6 bases, with 15 bases between them. The CDR3 runs 13 residues. Looked up from germline, CDR1 is MNHEY and CDR2 is SMNVEV (reference sequence). This chain's CDR3 is CASKRGTDNGYTF. The CDR3 coding sequence is TGTGCCAGCAAGAGGGGAACTGATAATGGCTACACCTTC.

The chain carries TRBV4-1 and TRBJ2-4, with D perhaps matching TRBD1 or TRBD2 (5 bases each). V lost 0 bases and J lost 0, with 18 bases in between. This CDR3 has 19 amino acids. Per germline, CDR1 MGHRA and CDR2 YSYEKL. CDR3 amino acids: CASSQDLGTVDLAKNIQYF. The CDR3 coding sequence is TGCGCCAGCAGCCAAGATCTTGGGACGGTAGATCTAGCCAAAAACATTCAGTACTTC.

The chain joins TRBV27 to TRBJ2-5; 8 nucleotides line up with TRBD1. The germline gives CDR1 MNHEY, CDR2 SMNVEV (reference sequence). V dropped 5 bases and J dropped 7; count of bases not matched to a gene: 6. The CDR3 is made up of 13 amino acids. The CDR3 region is CASSNTGGRTQYF. The CDR3 DNA reads as TGTGCCAGCAGTAACACAGGGGGAAGGACCCAGTACTTC.

This clone was seen only once. This rearrangement joins TRBV5-6 to TRBJ2-7; D might be TRBD1 (6 bases). Between the trimmed V and J ends, which lost 2 bases and 0 bases, there was a span of 21 bases. The CDR3 is made up of 18 amino acids. The germline V gene encodes CDR1 SGHDT and CDR2 YYEEEE. CDR3: CASSLRKRGSTYSYEQYF. The DNA of the CDR3 is TGTGCCAGCAGCTTACGGAAAAGGGGGTCCACGTACTCCTACGAGCAGTACTTC.

The chain couples TRBV7-2 to TRBJ1-3, with D perhaps TRBD1 (5 bases). The V end was cut by 5 bases, the J end by 8 bases, with 31 bases between. Germline V gives CDR1 SGHTA, CDR2 FQGNSA. This CDR3 spans 19 amino acids. CDR3 sequence: CASSPPNAGGVLSRDTIYF. The CDR3 nucleotides read TGTGCCAGCAGCCCCCCAAATGCGGGGGGGGTCCTATCCAGGGACACCATATATTTT.

The rearrangement joins TRBV28 to TRBJ1-1, with TRBD1 matching over 8 bases. This CDR3 has 17 amino acids. Unmatched junction bases numbered 16, after V lost 8 bases and J lost 2 bases. Germline V gene sequence: CDR1 MDHEN, CDR2 SYDVKM. This CDR3 is CASRLEGQGRGNTEAFF. In DNA form, the CDR3 reads TGTGCCAGCCGCCTAGAAGGACAGGGAAGGGGAAACACTGAAGCTTTCTTT.

The count of this clone is one. The genes are TRBV7-9 and TRBJ2-3; 8 bases line up with TRBD2. CDR3 length: 15 residues. Germline V lookup: CDR1 SEHNR, CDR2 FQNEAQ (reference sequence). V lost 3 bases, J lost 4 bases, and 6 bases stayed unmatched. CDR3: CASSFYSGSADTQYF. The DNA of the CDR3 is TGTGCCAGCAGCTTTTACAGCGGGAGCGCAGATACGCAGTATTTT.